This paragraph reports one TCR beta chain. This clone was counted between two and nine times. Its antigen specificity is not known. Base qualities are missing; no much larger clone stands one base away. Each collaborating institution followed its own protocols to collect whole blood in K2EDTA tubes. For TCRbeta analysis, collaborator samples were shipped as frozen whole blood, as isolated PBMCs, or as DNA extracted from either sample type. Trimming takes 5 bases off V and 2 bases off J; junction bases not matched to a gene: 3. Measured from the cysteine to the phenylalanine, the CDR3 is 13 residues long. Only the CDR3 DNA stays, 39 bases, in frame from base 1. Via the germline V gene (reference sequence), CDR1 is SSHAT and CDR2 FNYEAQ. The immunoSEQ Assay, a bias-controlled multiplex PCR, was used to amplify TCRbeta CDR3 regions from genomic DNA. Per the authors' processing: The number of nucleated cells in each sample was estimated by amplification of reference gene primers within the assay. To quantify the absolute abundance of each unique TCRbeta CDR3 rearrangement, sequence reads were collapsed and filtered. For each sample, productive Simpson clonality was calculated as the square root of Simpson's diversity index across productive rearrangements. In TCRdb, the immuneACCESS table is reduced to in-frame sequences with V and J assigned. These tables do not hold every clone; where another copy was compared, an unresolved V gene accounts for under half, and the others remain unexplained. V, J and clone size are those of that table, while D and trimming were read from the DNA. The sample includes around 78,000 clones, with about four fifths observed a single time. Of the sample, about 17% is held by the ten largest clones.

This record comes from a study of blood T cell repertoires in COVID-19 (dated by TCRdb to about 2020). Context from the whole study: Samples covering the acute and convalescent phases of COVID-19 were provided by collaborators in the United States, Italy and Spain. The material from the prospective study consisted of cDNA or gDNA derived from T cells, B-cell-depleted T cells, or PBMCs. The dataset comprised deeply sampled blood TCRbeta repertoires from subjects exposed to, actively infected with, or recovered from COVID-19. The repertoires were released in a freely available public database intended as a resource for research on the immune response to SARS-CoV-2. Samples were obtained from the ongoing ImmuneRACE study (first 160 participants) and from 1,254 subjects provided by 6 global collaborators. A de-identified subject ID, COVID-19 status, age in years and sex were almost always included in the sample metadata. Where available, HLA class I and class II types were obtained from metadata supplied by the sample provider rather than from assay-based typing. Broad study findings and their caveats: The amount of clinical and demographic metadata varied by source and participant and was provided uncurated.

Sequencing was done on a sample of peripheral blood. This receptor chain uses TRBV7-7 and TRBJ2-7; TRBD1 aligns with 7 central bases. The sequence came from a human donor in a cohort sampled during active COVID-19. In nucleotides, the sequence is TGTGCCAGCAGCGCTACAGGGGCCTACGAGCAGTACTTC. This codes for CASSATGAYEQYF.